This T cell receptor (beta chain) was profiled in a study of T cell repertoires in cytomegalovirus infection. As for the study in general: HLA-C-restricted CMV epitopes, recently identified, and well-studied HLA-B-restricted ones were used by the study. An indication of both CMV infection and matching HLA type came from public TCR beta signatures.

TCRdb re-called the reads through MiXCR, storing one row per CDR3 protein. Here the sample spans under 95,000 distinct CDR3 sequences, more than 40% being singletons. CDR1 and CDR2 (germline): SNHLY, FYNNEI. The J segment lost 7 bases and the V segment lost 7 bases, leaving 10 bases of the junction unmatched. CDR3 length: 14 amino acids. Regarding this clonotype: Its antigen is still unknown.

This TCR was recovered from a human donor in good health (CMV status not recorded). Some clones in this sample may be carry-over from other donors' samples. The material sequenced was CD8+ T cells from cultured PBMCs, taken from culture after CMV antigen stimulation. The chain is built from TRBV2 and TRBJ1-2, with TRBD1 identical over 9 bases. Here the CDR3 DNA reads TGTGCCAGCACCTCCGACAGGGGGAAGATTGGCTACACCTTC. Translation: CASTSDRGKIGYTF. Filled out from reference TRBV2 and TRBJ1-2, the complete variable domain reads EPEVTQTPSHQVTQMGQEVILRCVPISNHLYFYWYRQILGQKVEFLVSFYNNEISEKSEIFDDQFSVERPDGSNFTLKIRSTKLEDSAMYFCASTSDRGKIGYTFGSGTRLTVV.